The 26 T cell receptor beta chains below come from one sample, sequenced in a study of T cell responses to AZD1222 COVID-19 vaccine. The repertoire was sequenced with immunoSEQ multiplex PCR; TCRdb's copy has only in-frame clones and lacks some. This sample has 150,000 or so clones, with 90% to 95% found just once. The sequences come from peripheral blood, collected 28 days after the second AZD1222 dose. These receptors originate from an adult who received the AZD1222 COVID-19 vaccine.

This sequence joins TRBV7-2 and TRBJ1-1; D call uncertain. The CDR3 is 15 residues long. Deletions cut 3 bases from V and 2 bases from J, with 13 bases between. Per the germline V gene, CDR1 is SGHTA and CDR2 is FQGNSA. CDR3 bases: TGTGCCAGCAGCTTCCGGGAGGCAGGCAACACTGAAGCTTTCTTT. Protein product: CASSFREAGNTEAFF.

The chain carries TRBV5-1 and TRBJ2-1, with D possibly TRBD2 on 6 matching bases. CDR1 is SGHRS, CDR2 YFSETQ, per germline. This CDR3 is built from 15 residues. V dropped 4 bases and J dropped 0 bases, with 11 bases sitting between them. The CDR3 nucleotides read TGCGCCAGCAGCCCGAGACTAGGCTCCTACAATGAGCAGTTCTTC. Protein sequence: CASSPRLGSYNEQFF.

The CDR3 region is CASSAPGQGPAKNIQYF. The CDR3 DNA sequence: TGTGCCAGCAGTGCCCCGGGACAGGGACCAGCCAAAAACATTCAGTACTTC. V usage is TRBV2 and J usage is TRBJ2-4; 9 positions agree with TRBD1. V lost 4 bases, J lost 0 bases, and 7 bases stayed unmatched. The CDR3 runs to 17 residues. CDR1 SNHLY and CDR2 FYNNEI come from the germline V gene. Looking up the rest from reference TRBV2 and TRBJ2-4 gives the full variable domain: EPEVTQTPSHQVTQMGQEVILRCVPISNHLYFYWYRQILGQKVEFLVSFYNNEISEKSEIFDDQFSVERPDGSNFTLKIRSTKLEDSAMYFCASSAPGQGPAKNIQYFGAGTRLSVL.

This chain connects TRBV5-6 to TRBJ1-6, with 7 bases that match TRBD1. V dropped 5 bases and J dropped 6; count of bases not matched to a gene: 2. The CDR3 contains 13 residues. Germline loops: CDR1 SGHDT, CDR2 YYEEEE. DNA for the CDR3: TGTGCCAGCAGTGGGACAGCTAATTCACCCCTCCACTTT. Translating it yields CASSGTANSPLHF.

The V gene is TRBV5-1, the J gene TRBJ2-2; either TRBD1 or TRBD2 may fit D (5 bases each). V was trimmed by 4 bases and J by 1 base, leaving 11 bases between them. The CDR3 has 15 residues. CDR1 and CDR2 (germline): SGHRS, YFSETQ. CDR3 amino acids: CASSAWDLNTGELFF. CDR3 in DNA: TGCGCCAGCAGCGCCTGGGACCTGAACACCGGGGAGCTGTTTTTT. The full variable domain, rest sourced from reference TRBV5-1 and TRBJ2-2, is KAGVTQTPRYLIKTRGQQVTLSCSPISGHRSVSWYQQTPGQGLQFLFEYFSETQRNKGNFPGRFSGRQFSNSRSEMNVSTLELGDSALYLCASSAWDLNTGELFFGEGSRLTVL.

The gene calls are TRBV11-3 and TRBJ1-2, with D maybe TRBD1 (6 bases). The CDR3 has 14 residues. Germline CDR1 is SGHNT and CDR2 is YENEEA. V gave up 4 bases and J gave up 3 bases, with 12 bases separating them. The chain's CDR3 is CASSSDRPHYGYTF. CDR3 coding DNA: TGTGCCAGCAGCTCCGACAGGCCCCACTATGGCTACACCTTC.

The table lists this clone with a count of one. This rearrangement joins TRBV5-5 to TRBJ1-5, with D tentatively TRBD1 (6 bases). CDR3 length equals 15 residues. Germline loops: CDR1 SGHKS, CDR2 YYEKEE (reference sequence). The V end was cut by 5 bases, the J end by 4 bases, with 16 bases between. The CDR3 DNA sequence: TGTGCCAGCAGTTCCCTTGGGGGCTCGAATCAGCCCCAGCATTTT. Its translation: CASSSLGGSNQPQHF.

The rearrangement links TRBV6-1 to TRBJ2-4, with D maybe TRBD2 (5 bases). Trimming left V 3 bases short and J 0 bases short, with 9 bases between. The CDR3 runs to 15 residues. Germline V gives CDR1 MNHNS, CDR2 SASEGT. The CDR3 is CASSDTGIAKNIQYF. For the CDR3, the DNA is TGTGCCAGCAGTGACACGGGAATAGCCAAAAACATTCAGTACTTC.

J is TRBJ2-1 and V is TRBV10-3, with 10 positions matching TRBD2. Losses at the gene ends were 4 bases for V and 5 bases for J; bases not matched to a gene: 2. This CDR3 spans 14 amino acids. Germline assignment: CDR1 ENHRY and CDR2 SYGVKD. As DNA, the CDR3 is TGTGCCATCAGTGGGACTAGCGGAAACAATGAGCAGTTCTTC. Encoded protein: CAISGTSGNNEQFF.

The V gene is TRBV19, the J gene TRBJ2-5; D may be TRBD1 (8 bases). Deletions cut 3 bases from V and 5 bases from J, with 13 bases between. This CDR3 region has 14 residues. CDR1 LNHDA and CDR2 SQIVND come from the germline V gene (reference sequence). The CDR3 DNA is TGTGCCAGTAGTATGGGGAGGGACAGGGAGACCCAGTACTTC. Translating it yields CASSMGRDRETQYF.

The chain employs TRBV12-3 or TRBV12-4 and TRBJ2-7; D is tentatively TRBD1 or TRBD2 (5 bases each). The CDR3 runs 13 residues. Trimming removed 3 bases from V and 6 bases from J, with 12 bases in between. CDR3 loop: CASSLGPPSEQYF. CDR3 in DNA: TGTGCCAGCAGTTTGGGACCCCCCTCCGAGCAGTACTTC.

This chain uses TRBV15 with TRBJ1-5; no reliable D call. V was shortened by 0 bases and J by 6 bases, with 6 bases between the two germline ends. CDR1 and CDR2 from the germline V gene are LNHNV and YYDKDF (reference sequence). The CDR3 sequence is 13 residues long. The CDR3 is CATSRDRSQPQHF. The CDR3 DNA reads as TGTGCCACCAGCAGAGACAGGAGTCAGCCCCAGCATTTT.

The chain joins TRBV2 to TRBJ1-5, with 7 bases that match TRBD1. The germline gives CDR1 SNHLY, CDR2 FYNNEI. The CDR3 runs to 14 residues. V lost 6 bases, J lost 5 bases, and 7 bases stayed unmatched. The CDR3 here is CASRRGLGDQPQHF. CDR3 DNA: TGTGCCAGCAGAAGGGGGCTGGGCGATCAGCCCCAGCATTTT.

This clone showed up just once. The CDR3 nucleotides read TGTGCCTGGGGCGGGACCGTTTCACCCCTCCACTTT. This codes for CAWGGTVSPLHF. The chain employs TRBV30 and TRBJ1-6; TRBD1 is a possible D gene (5 bases). Germline CDR1 reads GTSNPN; CDR2 reads SVGIG (reference sequence). Between the trimmed V and J ends, which lost 5 bases and 9 bases, there was a span of 11 bases. The length of the CDR3 is 12 residues. Variable domain in full (rest from reference TRBV30 and TRBJ1-6): SQTIHQWPATLVQPVGSPLSLECTVEGTSNPNLYWYRQAAGRGLQLLFYSVGIGQISSEVPQNLSASRPQDRQFILSSKKLLLSDSGFYLCAWGGTVSPLHFGNGTRLTVT.

The chain carries TRBV27 and TRBJ1-4; no clear D gene. Per germline, CDR1 MNHEY and CDR2 SMNVEV (reference sequence). The CDR3 sequence is 16 residues long. Trimming took off 2 bases at V and 4 bases at J, with 14 bases between the two ends. The CDR3 loop reads CASSLRGVTYNEKLFF. The CDR3 bases are TGTGCCAGCAGTTTACGCGGGGTTACTTATAATGAAAAACTGTTTTTT.

The chain carries TRBV3-1 (or the pseudogene TRBV3-2) and TRBJ1-6; tentatively, D is TRBD1 (5 bases). This CDR3 contains 17 residues. Germline CDR1 and CDR2: LGHDT and YNNKEL (reference sequence). V lost 1 base and J lost 6, with 16 bases in between. In nucleotides, the CDR3 is TGTGCCAGCAGCCAAGTAACTTCGGGACGGGGTAATTCACCCCTCCACTTT. It encodes CASSQVTSGRGNSPLHF.

CDR3 nucleotides: TGCAGCACTGTTTTTGAGGGCTATGGCTACACCTTC. It encodes CSTVFEGYGYTF. This chain connects TRBV29-1 to TRBJ1-2; no clear D gene. CDR3 size: 12 residues. Germline V gene sequence: CDR1 SQVTM, CDR2 ANQGSEA. Between the trimmed V and J ends, which lost 8 bases and 4 bases, there was a span of 14 bases.

The rearrangement links TRBV11-2 to TRBJ1-1; D remains unclear. Germline V gene data show CDR1 as SGHAT and CDR2 as FQNNGV. The CDR3 totals 13 residues. The V end was cut by 2 bases, the J end by 2 bases, with 6 bases between. The CDR3 DNA follows: TGTGCCAGCAGCTTATCGAGAAACACTGAAGCTTTCTTT. Protein product: CASSLSRNTEAFF.

The chain joins TRBV6-2 or TRBV6-3 to TRBJ2-7; D gene uncertain. Per the germline V gene, CDR1 is MNHEY and CDR2 is SVGEGT. V shed 2 bases and J shed 5 bases, with 7 bases lying between them. This CDR3 contains 12 residues. The CDR3 DNA sequence: TGTGCCAGCAGTTACAGAAGGGACGAGCAGTACTTC. This translates into CASSYRRDEQYF.

The V and J genes are TRBV18 and TRBJ2-7; 9 positions agree with TRBD2. The CDR3 has 20 amino acids. V lost 1 base to trimming and J lost 1 base; unmatched junction nucleotides: 17. Per the germline V gene, CDR1 is KGHSH and CDR2 is LQKENI. The DNA for the CDR3 is TGTGCCAGCTCACCACGTACGATAGCGGGAGAGGGGTTGGGTTCCTACGAGCAGTACTTC. Translating it yields CASSPRTIAGEGLGSYEQYF.

V and J are TRBV24-1 and TRBJ1-2, with D hard to call. The CDR3 has 12 residues. V lost 3 bases and J 9 bases, leaving 10 bases between the germline ends. Germline V gene data show CDR1 as KGHDR and CDR2 as SFDVKD. The CDR3 reads CATSDNKDSYTF. CDR3 in DNA: TGTGCCACCAGTGATAACAAGGATAGCTACACCTTC.

This chain uses TRBV4-1 with TRBJ1-1; D remains unclear. In germline, CDR1 is MGHRA, CDR2 YSYEKL. This CDR3 spans 13 amino acids. V dropped 0 bases and J dropped 7 bases, with 9 bases sitting between them. The CDR3 DNA is TGCGCCAGCAGCCAAGATGCCAGAGTTGAAGCTTTCTTT. Translating it yields CASSQDARVEAFF.

This clone was seen just once. The genes are TRBV19 and TRBJ1-2; D is ambiguous. This CDR3 contains 15 residues. V lost 7 bases and J lost 4, with 19 bases in between. Germline V gene data show CDR1 as LNHDA and CDR2 as SQIVND (reference sequence). CDR3 in DNA: TGTGCCAGTACCGCGGGGAGGGTCGAAAGCTATGGCTACACCTTC. Encoded protein: CASTAGRVESYGYTF. The complete variable domain, with remaining parts taken from reference TRBV19 and TRBJ1-2, reads DGGITQSPKYLFRKEGQNVTLSCEQNLNHDAMYWYRQDPGQGLRLIYYSQIVNDFQKGDIAEGYSVSREKKESFPLTVTSAQKNPTAFYLCASTAGRVESYGYTFGSGTRLTVV.

V usage is TRBV2 and J usage is TRBJ1-6; D may be TRBD1 (5 bases). The CDR3 is 15 residues long. V lost 7 bases and J 10 bases, leaving 20 bases between the germline ends. Germline CDR1 and CDR2: SNHLY and FYNNEI. The CDR3 loop reads CASTMGTGEGSPLHF. As DNA, the CDR3 is TGTGCCAGCACCATGGGGACGGGTGAAGGCTCACCCCTCCACTTT.

J is TRBJ1-6 and V is TRBV5-8; 7 bases are a match to TRBD1. CDR1 is SGHTS and CDR2 is YDEGEE in the germline V gene. The CDR3 runs 15 residues. J was trimmed by 6 bases and V by 0 bases; bases with no gene match: 3. CDR3 in amino acids: CASSLGDRANSPLHF. DNA for the CDR3: TGTGCCAGCAGCTTGGGCGACAGGGCTAATTCACCCCTCCACTTT.

V usage is TRBV12-3 or TRBV12-4 and J usage is TRBJ2-5, with D hard to call. V was trimmed by 0 bases and J by 4 bases, leaving 0 bases between them. CDR3 size: 11 residues. The CDR3 DNA follows: TGTGCCAGCAGTTTAGCAGAGACCCAGTACTTC. This codes for CASSLAETQYF.